This T cell receptor beta chain was sequenced during a study of blood T cell repertoires in COVID-19. TCRdb's copy holds only in-frame clones and misses some; the assay was immunoSEQ multiplex PCR. The data hold about 200,000 clones, with about 90% observed a single time. Trimming removed 1 base from V and 9 bases from J; junction bases left unmatched: 11. This CDR3 has 17 amino acids. Per germline, CDR1 LGHDT and CDR2 YNNKEL (reference sequence). The sample taken for sequencing was peripheral blood. This chain links TRBV3-1 (or the pseudogene TRBV3-2) with TRBJ2-1, with 11 bases lining up with TRBD2. The clonotype comes from an older woman with acute or convalescent COVID-19. The CDR3 coding sequence is TGTGCCAGCAGCCAAGGACCACGCCTAGCGGGAGGTGGTGAGCAGTTCTTC. It codes for CASSQGPRLAGGGEQFF.